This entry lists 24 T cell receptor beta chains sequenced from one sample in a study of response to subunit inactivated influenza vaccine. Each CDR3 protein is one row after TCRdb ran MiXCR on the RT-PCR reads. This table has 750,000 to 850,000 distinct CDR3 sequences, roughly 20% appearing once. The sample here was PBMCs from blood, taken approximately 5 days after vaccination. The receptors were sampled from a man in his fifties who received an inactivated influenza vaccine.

The CDR3 region has the DNA TGCGCCAGCAGTGAGCCTATGGATACGCAGTATTTT. This sequence encodes CASSEPMDTQYF. V gene TRBV10-1 combines with J gene TRBJ2-3, with D unresolved. This CDR3 contains 12 residues. Trimming shortened V by 2 bases and J by 6 bases, and 6 bases separated the two germline ends. Germline-derived CDR1 and CDR2 are WNHNN and SYGVQD (reference sequence).

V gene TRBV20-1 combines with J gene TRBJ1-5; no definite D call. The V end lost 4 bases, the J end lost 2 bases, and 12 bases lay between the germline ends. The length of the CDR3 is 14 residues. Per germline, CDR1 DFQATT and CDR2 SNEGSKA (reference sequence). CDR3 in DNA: TGCAGTGCTACCGGGCGGGTGGGCAATCAGCCCCAGCATTTT. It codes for CSATGRVGNQPQHF.

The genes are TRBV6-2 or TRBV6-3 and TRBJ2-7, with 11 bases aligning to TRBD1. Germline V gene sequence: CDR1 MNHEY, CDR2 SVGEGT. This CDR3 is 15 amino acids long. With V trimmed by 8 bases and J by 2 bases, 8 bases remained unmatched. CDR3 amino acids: CASFRTGGLAYEQYF. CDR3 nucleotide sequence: TGTGCCAGCTTCCGGACAGGGGGCCTCGCCTACGAGCAGTACTTC.

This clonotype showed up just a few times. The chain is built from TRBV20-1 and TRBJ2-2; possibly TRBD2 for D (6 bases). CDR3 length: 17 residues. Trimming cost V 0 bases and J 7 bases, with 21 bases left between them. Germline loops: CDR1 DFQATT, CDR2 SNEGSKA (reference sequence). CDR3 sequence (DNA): TGCAGTGCTAGAGATTTATCTAGCGTGACGTCCGTCGGGGAGCTGTTTTTT. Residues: CSARDLSSVTSVGELFF.

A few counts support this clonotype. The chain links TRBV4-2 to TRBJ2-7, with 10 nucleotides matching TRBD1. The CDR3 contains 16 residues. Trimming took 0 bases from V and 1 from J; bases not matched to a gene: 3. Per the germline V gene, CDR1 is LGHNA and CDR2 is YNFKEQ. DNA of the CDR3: TGTGCCAGCAGCCAAGATGAGGGACAGGGGTCCTACGAGCAGTACTTC. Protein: CASSQDEGQGSYEQYF.

The CDR3, as DNA: TGTGCCAGCAGTGAAGGAGCGGCGACGACCTATGGCTACACCTTC. Translation gives CASSEGAATTYGYTF. V and J are TRBV2 and TRBJ1-2; D gene uncertain. CDR1 is SNHLY, CDR2 FYNNEI, per germline. V gave up 1 base and J gave up 4 bases, with 13 bases separating them. The CDR3 extends over 15 amino acids. The entire variable domain, with the rest obtained from reference TRBV2 and TRBJ1-2, is as follows: EPEVTQTPSHQVTQMGQEVILRCVPISNHLYFYWYRQILGQKVEFLVSFYNNEISEKSEIFDDQFSVERPDGSNFTLKIRSTKLEDSAMYFCASSEGAATTYGYTFGSGTRLTVV.

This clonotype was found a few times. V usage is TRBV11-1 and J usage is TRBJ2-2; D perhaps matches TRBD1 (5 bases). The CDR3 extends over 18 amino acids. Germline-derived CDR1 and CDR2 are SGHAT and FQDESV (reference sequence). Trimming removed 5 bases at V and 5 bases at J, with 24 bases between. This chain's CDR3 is CASSPWTRPGSGTGELFF. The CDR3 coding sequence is TGTGCCAGCAGCCCTTGGACACGGCCAGGCTCAGGAACCGGGGAGCTGTTTTTT. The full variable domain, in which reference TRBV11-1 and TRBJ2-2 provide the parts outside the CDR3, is EAEVAQSPRYKITEKSQAVAFWCDPISGHATLYWYRQILGQGPELLVQFQDESVVDDSQLPKDRFSAERLKGVDSTLKIQPAELGDSAMYLCASSPWTRPGSGTGELFFGEGSRLTVL.

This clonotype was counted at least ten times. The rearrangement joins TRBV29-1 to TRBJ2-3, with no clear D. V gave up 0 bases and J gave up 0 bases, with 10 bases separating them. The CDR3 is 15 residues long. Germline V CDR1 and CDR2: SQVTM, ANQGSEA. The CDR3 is CSVEDAVSSTDTQYF. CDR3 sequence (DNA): TGCAGCGTTGAAGACGCGGTATCTAGCACAGATACGCAGTATTTT.

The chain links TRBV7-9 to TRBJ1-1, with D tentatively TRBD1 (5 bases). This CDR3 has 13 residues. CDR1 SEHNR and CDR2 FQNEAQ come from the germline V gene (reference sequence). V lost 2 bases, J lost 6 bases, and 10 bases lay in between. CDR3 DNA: TGTGCCAGCAGCTTAACCGGGACGCCTGAAGCTTTCTTT. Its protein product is CASSLTGTPEAFF.

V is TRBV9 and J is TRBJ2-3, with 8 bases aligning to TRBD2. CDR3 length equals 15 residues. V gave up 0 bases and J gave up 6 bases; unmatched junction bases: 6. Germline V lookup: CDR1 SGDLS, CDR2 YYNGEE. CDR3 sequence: CASSVASSGYDTQYF. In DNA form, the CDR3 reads TGTGCCAGCAGCGTAGCTTCTAGCGGGTACGATACGCAGTATTTT. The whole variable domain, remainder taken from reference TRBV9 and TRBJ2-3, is DSGVTQTPKHLITATGQRVTLRCSPRSGDLSVYWYQQSLDQGLQFLIQYYNGEERAKGNILERFSAQQFPDLHSELNLSSLELGDSALYFCASSVASSGYDTQYFGPGTRLTVL.

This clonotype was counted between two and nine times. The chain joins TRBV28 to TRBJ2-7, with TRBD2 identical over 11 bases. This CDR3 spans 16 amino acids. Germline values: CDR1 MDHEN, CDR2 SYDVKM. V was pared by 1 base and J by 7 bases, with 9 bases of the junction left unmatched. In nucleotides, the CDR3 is TGTGCCAGCAGTTTATCTACTAGCGGGGGACTACAGGAGCAGTACTTC. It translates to CASSLSTSGGLQEQYF.

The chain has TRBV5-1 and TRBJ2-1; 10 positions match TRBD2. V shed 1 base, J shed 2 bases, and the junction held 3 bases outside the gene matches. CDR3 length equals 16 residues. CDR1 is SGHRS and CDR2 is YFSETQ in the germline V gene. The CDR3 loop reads CASSLTSGRAYNEQFF. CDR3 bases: TGCGCCAGCAGCTTGACCAGCGGGAGGGCCTACAATGAGCAGTTCTTC. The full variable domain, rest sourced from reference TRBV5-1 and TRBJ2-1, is KAGVTQTPRYLIKTRGQQVTLSCSPISGHRSVSWYQQTPGQGLQFLFEYFSETQRNKGNFPGRFSGRQFSNSRSEMNVSTLELGDSALYLCASSLTSGRAYNEQFFGPGTRLTVL.

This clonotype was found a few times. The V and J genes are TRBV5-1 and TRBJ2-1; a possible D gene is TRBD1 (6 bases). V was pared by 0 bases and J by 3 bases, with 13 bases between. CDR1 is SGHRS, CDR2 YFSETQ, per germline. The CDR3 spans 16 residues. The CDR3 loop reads CASSLDRAQLYNEQFF. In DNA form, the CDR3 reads TGCGCCAGCAGCTTGGACAGGGCGCAACTCTACAATGAGCAGTTCTTC.

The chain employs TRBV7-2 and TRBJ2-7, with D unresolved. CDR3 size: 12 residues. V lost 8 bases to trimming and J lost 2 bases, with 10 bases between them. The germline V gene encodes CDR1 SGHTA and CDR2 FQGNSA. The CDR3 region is CASGSFTYEQYF. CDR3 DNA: TGTGCCAGCGGTTCTTTTACCTACGAGCAGTACTTC.

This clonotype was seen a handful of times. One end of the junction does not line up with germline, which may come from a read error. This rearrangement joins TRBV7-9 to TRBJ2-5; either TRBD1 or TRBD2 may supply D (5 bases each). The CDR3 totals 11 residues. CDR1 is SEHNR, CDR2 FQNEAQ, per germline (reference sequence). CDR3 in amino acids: CASSFQGPVFF. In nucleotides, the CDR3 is TGTGCCAGCAGCTTTCAGGGACCCGTATTCTTC.

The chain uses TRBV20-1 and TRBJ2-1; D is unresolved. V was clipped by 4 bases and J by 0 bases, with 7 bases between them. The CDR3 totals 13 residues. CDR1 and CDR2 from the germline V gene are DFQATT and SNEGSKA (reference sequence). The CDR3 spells CSAMVGSYNEQFF. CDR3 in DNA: TGCAGTGCTATGGTGGGCTCCTACAATGAGCAGTTCTTC.

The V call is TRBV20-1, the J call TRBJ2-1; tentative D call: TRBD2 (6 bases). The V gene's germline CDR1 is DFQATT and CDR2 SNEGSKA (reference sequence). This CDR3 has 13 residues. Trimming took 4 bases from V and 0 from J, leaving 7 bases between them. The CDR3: CSATGSSYNEQFF. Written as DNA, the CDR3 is TGCAGTGCTACCGGGAGCTCCTACAATGAGCAGTTCTTC.

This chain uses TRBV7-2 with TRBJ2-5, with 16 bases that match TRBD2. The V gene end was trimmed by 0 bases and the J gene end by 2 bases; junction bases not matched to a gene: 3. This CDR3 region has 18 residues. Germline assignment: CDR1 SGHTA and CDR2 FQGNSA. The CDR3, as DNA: TGTGCCAGCAGCTTAGCGGGACTAGCGGGAGGGCGGCAAGAGACCCAGTACTTC. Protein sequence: CASSLAGLAGGRQETQYF.

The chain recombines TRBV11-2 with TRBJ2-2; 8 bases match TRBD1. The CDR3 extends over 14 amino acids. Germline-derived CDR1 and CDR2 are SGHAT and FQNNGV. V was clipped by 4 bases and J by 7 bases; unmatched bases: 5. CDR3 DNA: TGTGCCAGCAGCTCTGACAGGGGCCGCGGGGAGCTGTTTTTT. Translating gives CASSSDRGRGELFF.

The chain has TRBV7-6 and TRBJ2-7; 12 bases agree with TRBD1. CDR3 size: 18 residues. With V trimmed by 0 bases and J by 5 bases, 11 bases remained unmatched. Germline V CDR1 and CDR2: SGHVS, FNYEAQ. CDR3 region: CASSLATYPGQGANEQYF. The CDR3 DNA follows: TGTGCCAGCAGCTTAGCGACCTACCCGGGACAGGGGGCAAACGAGCAGTACTTC.

CDR3: CASSQLAIRHYKLHNEQFF. CDR3 in DNA: TGTGCCAGCAGCCAACTAGCGATCAGACATTATAAACTTCACAATGAGCAGTTCTTC. This rearrangement joins TRBV4-2 to TRBJ2-1; TRBD2 is a possible D gene (6 bases). V was trimmed by 2 bases and J by 5 bases, leaving 25 bases between them. Germline V gives CDR1 LGHNA, CDR2 YNFKEQ. This CDR3 is built from 19 residues.

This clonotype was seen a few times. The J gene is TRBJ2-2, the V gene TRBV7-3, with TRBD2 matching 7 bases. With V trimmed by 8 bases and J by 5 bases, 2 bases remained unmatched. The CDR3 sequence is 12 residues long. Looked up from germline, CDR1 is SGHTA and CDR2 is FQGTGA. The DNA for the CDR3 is TGTGCCAGCGGACTAGAAACCGGGGAGCTGTTTTTT. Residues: CASGLETGELFF.

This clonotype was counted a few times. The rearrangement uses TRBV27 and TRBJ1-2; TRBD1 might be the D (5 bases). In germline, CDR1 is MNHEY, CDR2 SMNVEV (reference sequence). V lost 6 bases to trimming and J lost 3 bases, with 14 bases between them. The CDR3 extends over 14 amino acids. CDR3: CASRSPGGDYGYTF. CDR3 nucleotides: TGTGCCAGCAGATCTCCGGGGGGTGACTATGGCTACACCTTC.

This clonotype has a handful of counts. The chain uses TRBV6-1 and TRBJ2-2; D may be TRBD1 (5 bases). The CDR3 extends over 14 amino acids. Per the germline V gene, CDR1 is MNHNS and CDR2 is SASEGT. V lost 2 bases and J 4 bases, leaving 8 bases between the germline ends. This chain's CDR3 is CASSERGPTGELFF. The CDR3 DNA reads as TGTGCCAGCAGTGAAAGGGGTCCCACCGGGGAGCTGTTTTTT.